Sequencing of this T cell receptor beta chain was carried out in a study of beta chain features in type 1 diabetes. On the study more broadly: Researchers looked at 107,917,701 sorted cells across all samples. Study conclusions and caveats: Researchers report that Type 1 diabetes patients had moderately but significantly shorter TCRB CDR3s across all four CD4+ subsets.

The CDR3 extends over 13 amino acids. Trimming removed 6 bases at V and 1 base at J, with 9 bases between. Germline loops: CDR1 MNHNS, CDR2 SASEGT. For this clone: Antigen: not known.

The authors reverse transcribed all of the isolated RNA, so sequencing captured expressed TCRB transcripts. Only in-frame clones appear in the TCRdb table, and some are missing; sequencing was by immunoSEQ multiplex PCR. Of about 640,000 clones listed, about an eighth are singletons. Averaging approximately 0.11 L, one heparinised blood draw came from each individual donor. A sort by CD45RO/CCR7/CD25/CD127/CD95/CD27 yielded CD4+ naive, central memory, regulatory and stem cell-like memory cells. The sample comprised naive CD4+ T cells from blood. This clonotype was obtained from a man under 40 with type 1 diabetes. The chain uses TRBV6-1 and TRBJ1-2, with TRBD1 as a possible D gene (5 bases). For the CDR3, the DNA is TGTGCCAGCAGAGACAGCATTAACTATGGCTACACCTTC. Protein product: CASRDSINYGYTF.